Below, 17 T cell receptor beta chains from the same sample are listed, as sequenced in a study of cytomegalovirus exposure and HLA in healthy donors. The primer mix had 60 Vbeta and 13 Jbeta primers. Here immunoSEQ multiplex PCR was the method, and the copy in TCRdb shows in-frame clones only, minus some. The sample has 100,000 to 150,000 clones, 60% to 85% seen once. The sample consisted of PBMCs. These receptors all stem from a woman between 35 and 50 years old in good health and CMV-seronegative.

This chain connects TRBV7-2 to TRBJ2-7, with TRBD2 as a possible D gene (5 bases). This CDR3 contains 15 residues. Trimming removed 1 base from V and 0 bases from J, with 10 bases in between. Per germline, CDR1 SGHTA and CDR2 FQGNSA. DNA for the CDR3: TGTGCCAGCAGCTTAGGGAGAGGGCGCTCCTACGAGCAGTACTTC. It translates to CASSLGRGRSYEQYF.

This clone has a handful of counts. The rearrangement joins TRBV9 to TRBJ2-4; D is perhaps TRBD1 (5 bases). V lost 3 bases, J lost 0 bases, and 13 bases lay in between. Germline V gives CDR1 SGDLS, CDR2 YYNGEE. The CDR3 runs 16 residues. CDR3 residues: CASSAQGTLAKNIQYF. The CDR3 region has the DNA TGTGCCAGCAGCGCCCAGGGTACTCTAGCCAAAAACATTCAGTACTTC.

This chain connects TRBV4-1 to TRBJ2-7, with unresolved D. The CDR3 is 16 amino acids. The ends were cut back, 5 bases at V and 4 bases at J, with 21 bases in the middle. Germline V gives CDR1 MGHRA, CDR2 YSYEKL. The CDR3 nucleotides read TGCGCCAGCAGCTTAGACAAGCAGAAGACGGCATACGAGCAGTACTTC. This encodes CASSLDKQKTAYEQYF.

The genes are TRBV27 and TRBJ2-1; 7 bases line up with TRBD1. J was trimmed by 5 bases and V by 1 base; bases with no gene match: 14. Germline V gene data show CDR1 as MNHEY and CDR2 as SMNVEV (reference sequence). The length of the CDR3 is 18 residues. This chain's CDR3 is CASSLWARDSRINNEQFF. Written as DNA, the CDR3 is TGTGCCAGCAGTTTATGGGCCCGGGACAGTCGAATTAACAATGAGCAGTTCTTC.

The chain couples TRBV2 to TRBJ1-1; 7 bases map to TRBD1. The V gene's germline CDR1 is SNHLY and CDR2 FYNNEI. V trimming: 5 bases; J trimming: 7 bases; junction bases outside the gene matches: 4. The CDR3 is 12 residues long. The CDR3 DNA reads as TGTGCCAGCAGTCATGACAGGGATGAAGCTTTCTTT. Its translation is CASSHDRDEAFF.

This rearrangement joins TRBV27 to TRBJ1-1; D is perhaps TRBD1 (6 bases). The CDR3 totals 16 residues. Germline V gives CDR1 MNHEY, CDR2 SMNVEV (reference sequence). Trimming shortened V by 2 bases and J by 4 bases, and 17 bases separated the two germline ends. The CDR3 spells CASSLTGTSRTTEAFF. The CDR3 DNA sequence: TGTGCCAGCAGTTTAACCGGGACATCCCGGACCACTGAAGCTTTCTTT.

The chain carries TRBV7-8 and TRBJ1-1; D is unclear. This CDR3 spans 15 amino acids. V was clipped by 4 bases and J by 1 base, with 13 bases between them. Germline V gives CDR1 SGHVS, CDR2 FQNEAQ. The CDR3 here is CASSSTPMRNTEAFF. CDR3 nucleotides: TGTGCCAGCAGCTCCACCCCCATGAGGAACACTGAAGCTTTCTTT.

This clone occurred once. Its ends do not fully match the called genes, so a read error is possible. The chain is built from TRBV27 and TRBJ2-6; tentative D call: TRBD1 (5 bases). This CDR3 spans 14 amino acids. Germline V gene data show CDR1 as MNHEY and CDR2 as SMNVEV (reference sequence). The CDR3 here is CASSFVSGANGLTF. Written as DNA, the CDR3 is TGTGCCAGCAGTTTCGTCTCTGGGGCCAACGGCCTGACTTTC. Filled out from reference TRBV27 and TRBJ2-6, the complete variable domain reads EAQVTQNPRYLITVTGKKLTVTCSQNMNHEYMSWYRQDPGLGLRQIYYSMNVEVTDKGDVPEGYKVSRKEKRNFPLILESPSPNQTSLYFCASSFVSGANGLTFGAGSRLTVL.

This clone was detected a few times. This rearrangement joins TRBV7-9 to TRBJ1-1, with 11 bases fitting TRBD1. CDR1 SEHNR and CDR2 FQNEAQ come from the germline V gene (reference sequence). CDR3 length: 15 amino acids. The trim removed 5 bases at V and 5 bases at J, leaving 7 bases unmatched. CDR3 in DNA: TGTGCCAGCAGCCCCGGACAGGGGGCCGAGACTGAAGCTTTCTTT. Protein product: CASSPGQGAETEAFF. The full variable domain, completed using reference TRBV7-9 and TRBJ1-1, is DTGVSQNPRHKITKRGQNVTFRCDPISEHNRLYWYRQTLGQGPEFLTYFQNEAQLEKSRLLSDRFSAERPKGSFSTLEIQRTEQGDSAMYLCASSPGQGAETEAFFGQGTRLTVV.

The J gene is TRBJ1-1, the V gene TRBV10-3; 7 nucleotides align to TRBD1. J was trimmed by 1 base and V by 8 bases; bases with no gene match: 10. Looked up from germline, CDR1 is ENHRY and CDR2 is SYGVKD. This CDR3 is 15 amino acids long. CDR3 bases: TGTGCCATCTCCGATTCGAGGACAGGGAACACTGAAGCTTTCTTT. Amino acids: CAISDSRTGNTEAFF.

The CDR3 loop is CASSLRGEQYF. In nucleotides, the CDR3 is TGTGCCAGCAGCTTACGGGGAGAGCAGTACTTC. The rearrangement links TRBV7-2 to TRBJ2-7; D might be TRBD2 (5 bases). The CDR3 consists of 11 residues. Deletions cut 2 bases from V and 7 bases from J, with 6 bases between. Germline CDR1 and CDR2: SGHTA and FQGNSA. The whole variable domain, remainder taken from reference TRBV7-2 and TRBJ2-7, is GAGVSQSPSNKVTEKGKDVELRCDPISGHTALYWYRQSLGQGLEFLIYFQGNSAPDKSGLPSDRFSAERTGGSVSTLTIQRTQQEDSAVYLCASSLRGEQYFGPGTRLTVT.

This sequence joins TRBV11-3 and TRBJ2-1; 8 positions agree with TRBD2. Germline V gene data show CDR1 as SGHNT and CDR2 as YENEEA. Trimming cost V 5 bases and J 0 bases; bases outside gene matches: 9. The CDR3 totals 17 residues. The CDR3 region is CASSLGRGPSSYNEQFF. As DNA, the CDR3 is TGTGCCAGCAGCCTCGGGAGGGGACCGAGCTCCTACAATGAGCAGTTCTTC.

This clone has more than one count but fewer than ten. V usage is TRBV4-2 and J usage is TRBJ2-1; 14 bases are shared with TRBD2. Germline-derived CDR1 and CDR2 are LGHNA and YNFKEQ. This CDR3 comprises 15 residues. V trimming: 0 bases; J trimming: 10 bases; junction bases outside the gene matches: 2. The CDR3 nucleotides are TGTGCCAGCAGCCAAGATCGGACTAGCGGGGGGGAGCAGTTCTTC. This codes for CASSQDRTSGGEQFF.

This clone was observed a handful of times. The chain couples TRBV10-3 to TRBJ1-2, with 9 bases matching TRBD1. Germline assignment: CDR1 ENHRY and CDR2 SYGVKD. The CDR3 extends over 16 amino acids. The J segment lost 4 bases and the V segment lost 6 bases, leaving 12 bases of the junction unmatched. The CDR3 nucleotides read TGTGCCATCAGGATGGACAGGGGAAAGGGAGCCTATGGCTACACCTTC. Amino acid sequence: CAIRMDRGKGAYGYTF.

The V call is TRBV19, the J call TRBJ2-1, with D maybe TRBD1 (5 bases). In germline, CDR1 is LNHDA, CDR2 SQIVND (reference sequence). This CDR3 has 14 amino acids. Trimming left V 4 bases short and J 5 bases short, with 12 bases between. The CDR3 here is CASSNGAEHNEQFF. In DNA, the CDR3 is TGTGCCAGTAGTAATGGGGCAGAACACAATGAGCAGTTCTTC.

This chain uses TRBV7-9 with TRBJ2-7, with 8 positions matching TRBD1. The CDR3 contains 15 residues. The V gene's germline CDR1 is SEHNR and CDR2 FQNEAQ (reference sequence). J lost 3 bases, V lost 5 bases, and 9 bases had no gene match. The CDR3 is CASSPGGLVDYEQYF. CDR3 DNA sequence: TGTGCCAGCAGCCCAGGGGGCCTGGTGGACTACGAGCAGTACTTC.

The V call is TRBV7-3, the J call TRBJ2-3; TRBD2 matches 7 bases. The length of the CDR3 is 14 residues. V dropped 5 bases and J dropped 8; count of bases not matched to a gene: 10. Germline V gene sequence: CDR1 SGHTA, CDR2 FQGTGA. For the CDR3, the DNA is TGTGCCAGCAGCGCCGGGACTACCTCAGCTACGCAGTATTTT. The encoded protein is CASSAGTTSATQYF.